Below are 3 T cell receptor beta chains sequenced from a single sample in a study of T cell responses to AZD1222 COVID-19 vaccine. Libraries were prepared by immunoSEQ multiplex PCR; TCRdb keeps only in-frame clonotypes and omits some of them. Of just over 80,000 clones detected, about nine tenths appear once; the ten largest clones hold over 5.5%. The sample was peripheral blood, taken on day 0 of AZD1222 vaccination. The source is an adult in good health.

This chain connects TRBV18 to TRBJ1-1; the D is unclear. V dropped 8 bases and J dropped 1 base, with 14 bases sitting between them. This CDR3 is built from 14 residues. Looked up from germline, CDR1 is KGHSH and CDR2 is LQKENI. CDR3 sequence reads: CASGTAVGNTEAFF. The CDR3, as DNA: TGTGCCAGCGGCACCGCAGTGGGGAACACTGAAGCTTTCTTT.

This CDR3 reads CASSPGTGSNTEAFF. Here the CDR3 DNA reads TGTGCCAGCTCACCAGGGACCGGGAGTAACACTGAAGCTTTCTTT. V usage is TRBV18 and J usage is TRBJ1-1; D might be TRBD1 (5 bases). Germline CDR1 KGHSH, CDR2 LQKENI. V lost 2 bases and J lost 2, with 12 bases in between. The CDR3 runs 15 residues.

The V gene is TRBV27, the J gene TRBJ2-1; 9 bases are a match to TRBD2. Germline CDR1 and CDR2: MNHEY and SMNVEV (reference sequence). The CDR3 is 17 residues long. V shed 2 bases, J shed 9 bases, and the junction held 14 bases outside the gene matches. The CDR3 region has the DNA TGTGCCAGCAGTTTACCCTCGTTAGCGGGGGTTCCTGGTGAGCAGTTCTTC. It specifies CASSLPSLAGVPGEQFF.